This TCR beta chain was documented in a study of CD8 T cells in Susac syndrome. Trimming left V 5 bases short and J 9 bases short, with 11 bases between. This CDR3 spans 13 amino acids. Germline V gene data show CDR1 as SEHNR and CDR2 as FQNEAQ (reference sequence). Through negative isolation, CD4+ and CD8+ T cells were obtained, while TEMRA cells were enriched using FACS. RNA totalling 0.5 to 1 ug underwent reverse transcription with random hexamers. It was immunoSEQ multiplex PCR that amplified TCR beta CDR3 across 54 Vbeta and 13 Jbeta. TCRdb processed the immunoSEQ multiplex PCR reads anew with MiXCR; each CDR3 protein has one entry. This repertoire shows some 170,000 distinct CDR3 sequences, over 90% found once; its top ten account for 0.099%.

The receptor's source is a human donor with Susac syndrome. The material sequenced was CD4+ T cells from PBMCs. This chain connects TRBV7-9 to TRBJ1-6; D is ambiguous. In DNA form, the CDR3 reads TGTGCCAGCAGCCAGGACCTTTCTTCACCCCTCCACTTT. Translated: CASSQDLSSPLHF.